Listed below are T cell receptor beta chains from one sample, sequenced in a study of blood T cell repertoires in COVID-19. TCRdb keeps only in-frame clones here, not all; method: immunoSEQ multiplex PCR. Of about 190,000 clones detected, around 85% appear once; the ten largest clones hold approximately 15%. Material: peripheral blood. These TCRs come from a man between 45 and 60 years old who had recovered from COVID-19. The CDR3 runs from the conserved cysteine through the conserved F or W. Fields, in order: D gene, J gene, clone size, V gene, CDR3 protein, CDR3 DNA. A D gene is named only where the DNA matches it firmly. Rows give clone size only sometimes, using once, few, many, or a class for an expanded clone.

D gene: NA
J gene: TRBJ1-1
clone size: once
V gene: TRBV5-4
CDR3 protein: CASSNEHGGTEAFF
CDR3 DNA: TGTGCCAGCAGCAACGAACACGGGGGTACTGAAGCTTTCTTT

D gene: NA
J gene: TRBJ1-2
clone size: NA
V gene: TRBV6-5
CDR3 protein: CASSTGWSNYGYTF
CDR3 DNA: TGTGCCAGCAGTACAGGGTGGTCTAACTATGGCTACACCTTC

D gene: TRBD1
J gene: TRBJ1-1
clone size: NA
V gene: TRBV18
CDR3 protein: CASSQMDRPNTEAFF
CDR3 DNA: TGTGCCAGCTCACAAATGGACAGGCCGAACACTGAAGCTTTCTTT

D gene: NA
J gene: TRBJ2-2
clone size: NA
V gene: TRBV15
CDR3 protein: CATSRVLPGYTGELFF
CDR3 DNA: TGTGCCACCAGCAGAGTGCTACCAGGGTACACCGGGGAGCTGTTTTTT

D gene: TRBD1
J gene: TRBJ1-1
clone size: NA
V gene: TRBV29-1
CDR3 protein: CSAGQAAEAFF
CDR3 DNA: TGCAGCGCCGGACAGGCCGCTGAAGCTTTCTTT

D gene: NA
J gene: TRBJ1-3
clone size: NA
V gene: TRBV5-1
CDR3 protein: CASSLGQVPLKSGNTIYF
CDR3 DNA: TGCGCCAGCAGCTTGGGGCAGGTCCCGCTAAAATCGGGAAACACCATATATTTT

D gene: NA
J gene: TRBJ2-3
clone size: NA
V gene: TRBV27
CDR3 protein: CASTSTWGADTQYF
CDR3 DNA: TGTGCCAGCACATCGACATGGGGGGCAGATACGCAGTATTTT

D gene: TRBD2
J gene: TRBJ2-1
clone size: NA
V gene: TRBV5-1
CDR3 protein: CASSLPSGNNEQFF
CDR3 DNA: TGCGCCAGCAGCTTGCCTAGCGGTAACAATGAGCAGTTCTTC

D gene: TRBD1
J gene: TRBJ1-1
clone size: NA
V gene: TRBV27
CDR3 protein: CASRSKGGQRNTEAFF
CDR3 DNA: TGTGCCAGCAGATCGAAGGGGGGACAGAGGAACACTGAAGCTTTCTTT

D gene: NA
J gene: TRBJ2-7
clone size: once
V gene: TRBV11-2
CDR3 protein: CASRRPGFRSYEQYF
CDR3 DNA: TGTGCCAGCAGACGTCCAGGGTTTCGCTCCTACGAGCAGTACTTC

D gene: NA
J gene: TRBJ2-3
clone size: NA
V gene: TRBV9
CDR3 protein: CASSAPPQFTDTQYF
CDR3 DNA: TGTGCCAGCAGCGCCCCCCCGCAGTTTACAGATACGCAGTATTTT

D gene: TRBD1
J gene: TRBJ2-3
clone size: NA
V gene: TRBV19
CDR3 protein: CASSARRDSSTDTQYF
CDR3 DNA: TGTGCCAGTAGCGCTCGTCGGGACAGTAGCACAGATACGCAGTATTTT

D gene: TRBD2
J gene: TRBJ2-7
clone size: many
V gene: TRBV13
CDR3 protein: CASSPGLDAYEQYF
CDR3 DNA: TGTGCCAGCAGCCCGGGACTAGACGCCTACGAGCAGTACTTC

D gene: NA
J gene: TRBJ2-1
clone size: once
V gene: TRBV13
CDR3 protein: CASSLGRTGSYNEQFF
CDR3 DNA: TGTGCCAGCAGCTTAGGCCGGACTGGGTCCTACAATGAGCAGTTCTTC

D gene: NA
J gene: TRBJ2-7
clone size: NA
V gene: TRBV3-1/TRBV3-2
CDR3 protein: CASSQVVYEQYF
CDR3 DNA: TGTGCCAGCAGCCAAGTCGTCTACGAGCAGTACTTC

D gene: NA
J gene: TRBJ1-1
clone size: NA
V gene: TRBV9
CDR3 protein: CASSAERYTEAFF
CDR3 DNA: TGTGCCAGCAGCGCAGAGAGGTACACTGAAGCTTTCTTT

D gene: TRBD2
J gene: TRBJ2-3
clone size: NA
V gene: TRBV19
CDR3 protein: CASSIEKNSGSWTDTQYF
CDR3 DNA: TGTGCCAGTAGTATAGAAAAAAATAGCGGGAGTTGGACAGATACGCAGTATTTT

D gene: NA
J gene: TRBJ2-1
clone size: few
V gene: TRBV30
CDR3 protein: CAWRENYNEQFF
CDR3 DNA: TGTGCCTGGAGGGAGAATTACAATGAGCAGTTCTTC

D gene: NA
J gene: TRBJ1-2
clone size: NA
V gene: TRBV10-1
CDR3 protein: CASSESTHYGYTF
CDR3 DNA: TGCGCCAGCAGTGAGTCGACACATTATGGCTACACCTTC

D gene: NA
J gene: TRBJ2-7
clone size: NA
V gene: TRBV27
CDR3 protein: CASSFGGGGYEQYF
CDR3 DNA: TGTGCCAGCAGTTTTGGGGGAGGGGGCTACGAGCAGTACTTC

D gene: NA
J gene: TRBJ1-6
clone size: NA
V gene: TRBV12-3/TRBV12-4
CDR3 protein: CASSPFNSPLHF
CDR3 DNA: TGTGCCAGCAGCCCCTTTAATTCACCCCTCCACTTT

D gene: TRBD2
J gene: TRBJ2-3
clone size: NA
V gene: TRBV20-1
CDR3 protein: CSASQNFLAGSGDSTDTQYF
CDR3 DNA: TGCAGTGCTAGTCAGAATTTTCTAGCGGGATCAGGGGATAGCACAGATACGCAGTATTTT

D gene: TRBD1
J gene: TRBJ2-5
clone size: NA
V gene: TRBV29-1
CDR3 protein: CSVERQGARETQYF
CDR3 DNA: TGCAGCGTTGAAAGACAGGGGGCGCGAGAGACCCAGTACTTC

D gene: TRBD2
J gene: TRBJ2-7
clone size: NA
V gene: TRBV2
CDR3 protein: CASSEVGSGTYEQYF
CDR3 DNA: TGTGCCAGCAGTGAAGTAGGTAGCGGGACCTACGAGCAGTACTTC

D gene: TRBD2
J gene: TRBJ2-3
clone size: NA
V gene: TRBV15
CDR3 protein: CATSRDHTSGSSDTQYF
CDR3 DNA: TGTGCCACCAGCAGAGATCATACTAGCGGGAGTAGTGATACGCAGTATTTT

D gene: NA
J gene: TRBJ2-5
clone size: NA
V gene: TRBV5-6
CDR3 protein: CASSLDIWETQYF
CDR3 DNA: TGTGCCAGCAGCTTGGACATATGGGAGACCCAGTACTTC

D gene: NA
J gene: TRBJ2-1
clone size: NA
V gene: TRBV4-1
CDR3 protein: CASSQVGRGPANEQFF
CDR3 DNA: TGCGCCAGCAGCCAAGTAGGGCGGGGTCCTGCCAATGAGCAGTTCTTC

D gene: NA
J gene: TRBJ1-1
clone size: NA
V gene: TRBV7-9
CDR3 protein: CASSQGGTEAFF
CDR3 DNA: TGTGCCAGCAGTCAAGGGGGCACTGAAGCTTTCTTT

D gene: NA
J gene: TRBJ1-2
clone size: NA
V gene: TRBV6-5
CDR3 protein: CASSRNRDYGYTF
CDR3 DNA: TGTGCCAGCAGCCGAAACAGGGACTATGGCTACACCTTC

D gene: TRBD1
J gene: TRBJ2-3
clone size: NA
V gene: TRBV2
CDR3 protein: CASSWTGGRDTQYF
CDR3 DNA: TGTGCCAGCAGTTGGACAGGGGGCAGAGATACGCAGTATTTT

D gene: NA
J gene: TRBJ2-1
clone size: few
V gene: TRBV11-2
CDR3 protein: CASSLVGGWDEQFF
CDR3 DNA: TGTGCCAGCAGCTTAGTTGGGGGCTGGGATGAGCAGTTCTTC

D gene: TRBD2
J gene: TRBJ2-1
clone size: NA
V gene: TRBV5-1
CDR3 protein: CASSLVVSGSSDEQFF
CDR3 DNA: TGCGCCAGCAGCTTGGTGGTTAGCGGGAGTTCGGATGAGCAGTTCTTC

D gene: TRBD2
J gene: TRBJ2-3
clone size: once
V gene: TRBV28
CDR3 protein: CASRDSGRAYADTQYF
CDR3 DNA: TGTGCCAGCAGGGATAGCGGGAGGGCGTACGCAGATACGCAGTATTTT